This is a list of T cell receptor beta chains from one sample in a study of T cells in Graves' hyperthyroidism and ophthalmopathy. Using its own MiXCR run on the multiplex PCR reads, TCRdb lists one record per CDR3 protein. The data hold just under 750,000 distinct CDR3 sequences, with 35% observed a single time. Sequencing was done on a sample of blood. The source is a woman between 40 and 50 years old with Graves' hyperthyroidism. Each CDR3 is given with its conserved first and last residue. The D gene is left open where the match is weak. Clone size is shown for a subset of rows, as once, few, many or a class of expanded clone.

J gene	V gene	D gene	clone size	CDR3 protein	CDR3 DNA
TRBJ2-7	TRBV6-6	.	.	CASTRGTGTYEQYF	TGTGCCAGCACCAGGGGTACAGGAACCTACGAGCAGTACTTC
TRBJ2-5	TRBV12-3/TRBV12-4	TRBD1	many	CASSRLDREETQYF	TGTGCCAGCAGTCGACTGGACAGGGAAGAGACCCAGTACTTC
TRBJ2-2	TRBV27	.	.	CASSYFRDWAGELFF	TGTGCCAGCAGCTACTTCAGGGATTGGGCCGGGGAGCTGTTTTTT
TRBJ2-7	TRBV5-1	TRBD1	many	CASSLEGQGANEQYF	TGCGCCAGCAGCTTGGAAGGACAGGGGGCGAACGAGCAGTACTTC
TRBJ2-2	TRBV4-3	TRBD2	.	CASSQDPLAAVTGELFF	TGCGCCAGCAGCCAAGACCCCCTAGCGGCCGTGACCGGGGAGCTGTTTTTT
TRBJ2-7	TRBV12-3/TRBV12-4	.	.	CASTAGLSELREQYF	TGTGCCAGCACCGCCGGACTATCAGAACTACGGGAGCAGTACTTC
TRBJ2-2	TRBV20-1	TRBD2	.	CSAMWRLASGTGELFF	TGCAGTGCTATGTGGCGACTAGCTTCTGGCACCGGGGAGCTGTTTTTT
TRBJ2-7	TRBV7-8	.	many	CASSLERLDSYEQYF	TGTGCCAGCAGCTTAGAGAGACTGGACTCCTACGAGCAGTACTTC
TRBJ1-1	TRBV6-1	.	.	CASTPRGASVLEAFF	TGTGCCAGCACCCCTCGAGGCGCTTCAGTCCTTGAAGCTTTCTTT
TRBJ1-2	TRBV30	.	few	CAWSRRDNEYTF	TGTGCCTGGAGCCGACGGGACAATGAGTACACCTTC
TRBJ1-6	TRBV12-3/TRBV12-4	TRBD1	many	CASSFGDRGQSPLHF	TGTGCCAGCAGTTTCGGGGACAGGGGACAATCACCCCTCCACTTT
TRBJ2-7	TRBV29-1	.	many	CSVSVAYEQYF	TGCAGCGTTTCGGTTGCCTACGAGCAGTACTTC
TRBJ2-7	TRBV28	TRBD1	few	CASSPPWTGRHEQYF	TGTGCCAGCAGCCCACCATGGACAGGGAGGCACGAGCAGTACTTC
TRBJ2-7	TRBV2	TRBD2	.	CASRGTSGGGPYEQYF	TGTGCCAGCAGGGGGACTAGCGGGGGGGGCCCCTACGAGCAGTACTTC
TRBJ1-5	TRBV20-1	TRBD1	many	CSARDEVRTGVDQPQHF	TGCAGTGCTAGAGATGAAGTTCGGACAGGGGTCGATCAGCCCCAGCATTTT
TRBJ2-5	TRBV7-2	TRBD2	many	CASSLVAGGAETQYF	TGTGCCAGCAGCTTAGTAGCGGGGGGGGCAGAGACCCAGTACTTC
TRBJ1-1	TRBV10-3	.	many	CAISEVDMNTEAFF	TGTGCCATCAGTGAAGTTGACATGAACACTGAAGCTTTCTTT
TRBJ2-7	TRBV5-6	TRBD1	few	CASTMTGGEQYF	TGTGCCAGCACCATGACAGGGGGAGAGCAGTACTTC
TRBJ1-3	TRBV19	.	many	CASSTHRLLDTIYF	TGTGCCAGTAGTACCCACCGTTTGCTGGACACCATATATTTT
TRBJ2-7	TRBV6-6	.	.	CASSYGAGPYEQYF	TGTGCCAGCAGTTACGGAGCAGGCCCCTACGAGCAGTACTTC
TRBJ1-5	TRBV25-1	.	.	CASSRRLGNQPQHF	TGTGCCAGCAGCCGACGTCTGGGCAATCAGCCCCAGCATTTT
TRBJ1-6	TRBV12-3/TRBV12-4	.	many	CASSTSGAVKDSPLHF	TGTGCCAGCAGTACCAGCGGGGCAGTAAAAGATTCACCCCTCCACTTT
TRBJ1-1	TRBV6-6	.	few	CASSGAGGNTEAFF	TGTGCCAGCAGCGGGGCTGGGGGGAACACTGAAGCTTTCTTT
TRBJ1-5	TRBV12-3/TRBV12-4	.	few	CASSLAEGNQPQHF	TGTGCCAGCAGTTTAGCCGAAGGCAATCAGCCCCAGCATTTT
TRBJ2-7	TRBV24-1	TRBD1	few	CASSEGQNIYEQYF	TGTGCCAGCAGTGAGGGACAGAACATCTACGAGCAGTACTTC
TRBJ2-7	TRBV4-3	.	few	CASSQGPSTDYEQYF	TGCGCCAGCAGCCAAGGTCCATCGACAGACTACGAGCAGTACTTC
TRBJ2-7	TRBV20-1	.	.	CSAREVGPMDGEQYF	TGCAGTGCTAGAGAGGTCGGGCCAATGGACGGCGAGCAGTACTTC
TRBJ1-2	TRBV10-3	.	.	CAISESTRSNYGYTF	TGTGCCATCAGTGAGTCGACTCGATCTAACTATGGCTACACCTTC
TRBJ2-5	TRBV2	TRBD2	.	CASRPGLAGASGTQYF	TGTGCCAGCAGACCTGGACTAGCGGGAGCTTCGGGGACCCAGTACTTC
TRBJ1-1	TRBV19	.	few	CASSISTLNTEAFF	TGTGCCAGTAGTATTTCCACCTTGAACACTGAAGCTTTCTTT
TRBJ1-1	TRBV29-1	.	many	CSMRGGTEAFF	TGCAGCATGAGGGGGGGGACGGAAGCTTTCTTT
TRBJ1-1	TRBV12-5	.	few	CASGLSLYTEAFF	TGTGCTAGTGGACTCTCTTTGTACACTGAAGCTTTCTTT
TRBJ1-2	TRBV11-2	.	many	CASALGGYGGYTF	TGTGCCAGCGCCCTAGGGGGGTACGGTGGCTACACCTTC
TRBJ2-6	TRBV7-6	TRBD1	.	CASSFRLMGQGAYGANVLTF	TGTGCCAGCAGCTTTCGCTTAATGGGACAGGGGGCTTACGGGGCCAACGTCCTGACTTTC
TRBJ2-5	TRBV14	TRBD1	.	CASSLTGTGGAGTQYF	TGTGCCAGCAGCCTTACCGGGACAGGGGGCGCCGGGACCCAGTACTTC
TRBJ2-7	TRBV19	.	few	CASSIVSGIGPNEQYF	TGTGCCAGTAGTATAGTATCCGGGATAGGCCCAAACGAGCAGTACTTC
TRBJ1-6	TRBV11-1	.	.	CASSQAGETYFGSPLHF	TGTGCCAGCAGCCAAGCAGGGGAAACCTATTTTGGTTCACCCCTCCACTTT
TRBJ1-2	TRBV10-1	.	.	CASSATASGPGGYGGYTF	TGCGCCAGCAGCGCCACGGCTTCTGGCCCTGGGGGCTACGGTGGCTACACCTTC
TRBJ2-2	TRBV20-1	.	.	CSAQKEAETGELFF	TGCAGTGCGCAGAAGGAAGCGGAAACCGGGGAGCTGTTTTTT
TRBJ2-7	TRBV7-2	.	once	CASSLEGTATYEQYF	TGTGCCAGCAGCTTAGAAGGGACCGCCACCTACGAGCAGTACTTC
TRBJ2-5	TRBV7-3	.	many	CASSLVVGSSQETQYF	TGTGCCAGCAGCTTAGTAGTAGGGTCCTCCCAAGAGACCCAGTACTTC
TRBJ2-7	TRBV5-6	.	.	CASSFKGGPTYEQYF	TGTGCCAGCAGCTTTAAGGGAGGCCCCACCTACGAGCAGTACTTC
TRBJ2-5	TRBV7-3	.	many	CASSLGEEETQYF	TGTGCCAGCAGCTTAGGAGAGGAAGAGACCCAGTACTTC
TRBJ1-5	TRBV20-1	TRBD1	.	CSARGARGRWQPQHF	TGCAGTGCTAGGGGGGCCAGGGGGCGATGGCAGCCCCAGCATTTT
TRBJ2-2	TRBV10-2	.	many	CASSDPTGELFF	TGCGCCAGCAGTGACCCCACCGGGGAGCTGTTTTTT
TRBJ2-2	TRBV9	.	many	CASSPTVRQGAGELFF	TGTGCCAGCAGCCCGACCGTGAGGCAGGGCGCCGGGGAGCTGTTTTTT
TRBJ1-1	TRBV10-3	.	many	CAISPGEGTEAFF	TGTGCCATCAGCCCCGGTGAGGGCACTGAAGCTTTCTTT
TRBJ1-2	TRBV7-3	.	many	CASSLSEGYGYTF	TGTGCCAGCAGCTTAAGTGAAGGATATGGCTACACCTTC
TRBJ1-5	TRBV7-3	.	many	CASSAGRNQPQHF	TGTGCCAGCAGCGCAGGACGGAATCAGCCCCAGCATTTT
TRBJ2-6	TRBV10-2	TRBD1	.	CASSLTGQGASGANVLTF	TGTGCCAGCAGTTTAACGGGACAGGGGGCCTCTGGGGCCAACGTCCTGACTTTC
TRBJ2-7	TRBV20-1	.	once	CSVGRAGANREQCF	TGCAGTGTAGGGAGGGCAGGGGCAAATCGCGAGCAGTGCTTC
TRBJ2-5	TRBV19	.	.	CASSIDRGSSSTQYF	TGTGCCAGTAGTATAGATCGAGGCAGCTCTTCGACCCAGTACTTC
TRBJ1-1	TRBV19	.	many	CASKRGMVMNTEAFF	TGTGCCAGTAAGAGGGGGATGGTTATGAACACTGAAGCTTTCTTT